This T cell receptor beta chain is from a study of identifying expanded T cells in peripheral blood. No infections or other immune events were documented during collection. Some clones are missing from TCRdb's copy, which holds only in-frame ones; the method was immunoSEQ multiplex PCR. In the table there are approximately 90,000 clones, 88% of which are singletons. A note on this clone: Antigen: not known.

The CDR3 length is 17 residues. Study findings and constraints: Across healthy donors, higher total template counts meant significantly greater approximately two-week count variance.

The specimen sequenced was blood. The sequence came from a person between 18 and 75 years old in good health. The V gene is TRBV21-1, the J gene TRBJ2-2; the table's D call, TRBD2, was not checked against the DNA. TRBV21-1 is termed a pseudogene. This CDR3 is CASSALAGGTNTGELFF. Written as DNA, the CDR3 is TGTGCCAGCAGCGCATTAGCGGGGGGTACGAACACCGGGGAGCTGTTTTTT.